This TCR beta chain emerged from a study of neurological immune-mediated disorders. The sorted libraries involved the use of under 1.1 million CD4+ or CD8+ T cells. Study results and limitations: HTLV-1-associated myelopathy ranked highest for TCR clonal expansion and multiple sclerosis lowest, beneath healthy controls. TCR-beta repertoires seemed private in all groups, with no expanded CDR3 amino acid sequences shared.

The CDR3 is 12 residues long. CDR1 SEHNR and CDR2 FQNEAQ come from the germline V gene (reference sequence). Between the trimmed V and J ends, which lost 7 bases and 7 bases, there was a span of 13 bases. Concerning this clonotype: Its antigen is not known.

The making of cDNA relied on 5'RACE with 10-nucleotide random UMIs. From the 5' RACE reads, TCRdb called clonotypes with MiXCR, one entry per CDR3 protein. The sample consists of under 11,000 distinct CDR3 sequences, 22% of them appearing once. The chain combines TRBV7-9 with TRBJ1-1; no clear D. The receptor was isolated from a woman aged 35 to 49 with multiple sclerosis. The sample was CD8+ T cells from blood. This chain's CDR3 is CASTQGNYEAFF. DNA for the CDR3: TGTGCCAGCACTCAAGGGAATTATGAAGCTTTCTTT.